Included here is one T cell receptor (beta chain) sequence, with context. The data originate from a study of blood T cell repertoires in COVID-19. At the level of the study: Spain, Italy and the United States supplied samples that represented acute and convalescent COVID-19.

As handled by the study authors: Estimation of nucleated cell counts was performed using reference gene primer amplification. Assay: immunoSEQ multiplex PCR; the TCRdb copy retains only in-frame clones and omits some. V, J and clone size are those of that table, while D and trimming were read from the DNA. The sample records tens of thousands of clones, 75% to 90% being singletons. Trimming removed 2 bases from V and 0 bases from J, with 13 bases in between. The CDR3 extends over 16 amino acids. Germline CDR1 MNHNS, CDR2 SASEGT. The sample was peripheral blood. The TCR originated in a man older than 75 with acute or convalescent COVID-19. This sequence joins TRBV6-1 and TRBJ1-2; D uncertain. This CDR3 reads CASSEMGDSSNYGYTF. The CDR3 DNA reads as TGTGCCAGCAGTGAAATGGGAGACTCATCTAACTATGGCTACACCTTC.